What follows are 10 T cell receptor beta chains derived from one specimen sequenced in a study of early T cells in non-severe SARS-CoV-2 infection. TCRdb re-derived calls from the 5' RACE reads in MiXCR, one entry per CDR3 protein. The sample consists of 95,000 to 120,000 distinct CDR3 sequences, 9.5% to 13% of them appearing once. The specimen sequenced was whole blood. These receptors were collected from an adult who was a healthcare worker with PCR-confirmed SARS-CoV-2 infection or an uninfected control (not recorded which).

The CDR3 protein is CATRAGESSYNEQFF. CDR3 bases: TGTGCCACCAGAGCGGGGGAGAGCTCCTACAATGAGCAGTTCTTC. The V gene is TRBV10-3, the J gene TRBJ2-1, with 8 positions matching TRBD2. V shed 10 bases and J 0 bases; nucleotides not matched to a gene: 8. Germline-derived CDR1 and CDR2 are ENHRY and SYGVKD. This CDR3 comprises 15 residues.

This clonotype was counted many times. The chain uses TRBV29-1 and TRBJ2-7; 10 bases line up with TRBD2. CDR1 and CDR2 from the germline V gene are SQVTM and ANQGSEA. J gave up 4 bases and V 4 bases, and 4 bases lay outside the gene matches. The CDR3 runs 13 residues. CDR3 DNA: TGCAGCGTTGGGACTAGCGGAGTATACGAGCAGTACTTC. Its translation is CSVGTSGVYEQYF.

This clonotype was picked up many times. V is TRBV5-6 and J is TRBJ2-3; 9 bases match TRBD2. V trimming: 2 bases; J trimming: 2 bases; junction bases outside the gene matches: 12. Looked up from germline, CDR1 is SGHDT and CDR2 is YYEEEE. The CDR3 covers 18 residues. The CDR3 is CASSFLVLTSGDTDTQYF. The CDR3 DNA follows: TGTGCCAGCAGCTTCCTAGTTCTGACTAGCGGCGACACAGATACGCAGTATTTT.

At least ten counts were recorded for this clonotype. This sequence joins TRBV27 and TRBJ1-3; weak D call: TRBD1 (5 bases). V was cut by 8 bases and J by 3 bases, with 14 bases left in between. CDR1 MNHEY and CDR2 SMNVEV come from the germline V gene (reference sequence). There are 14 residues in the CDR3. This CDR3 is CASVWLGDGNTIYF. The DNA for the CDR3 is TGTGCCAGCGTCTGGCTAGGGGATGGAAACACCATATATTTT.

The sample holds many counts of this clonotype. The chain carries TRBV28 and TRBJ1-1; no clear D gene. Germline lookup yields CDR1 MDHEN and CDR2 SYDVKM. CDR3 length equals 12 residues. V lost 6 bases, J lost 4 bases, and 9 bases lay in between. The CDR3 spells CASSRWGTEAFF. The CDR3, as DNA: TGTGCCAGCAGCCGCTGGGGCACTGAAGCTTTCTTT. The full variable domain, its missing parts supplied by reference TRBV28 and TRBJ1-1, is DVKVTQSSRYLVKRTGEKVFLECVQDMDHENMFWYRQDPGLGLRLIYFSYDVKMKEKGDIPEGYSVSREKKERFSLILESASTNQTSMYLCASSRWGTEAFFGQGTRLTVV.

This chain joins TRBV11-2 and TRBJ1-1, with D perhaps matching TRBD1 (6 bases). The CDR3 totals 15 residues. The V and J ends lost 3 bases and 0 bases respectively, with 11 bases between them. Germline V gene lookup returns CDR1 SGHAT and CDR2 FQNNGV. The CDR3 sequence: CASSFLGQLNTEAFF. The CDR3 DNA reads as TGTGCCAGCAGCTTTTTGGGACAATTGAACACTGAAGCTTTCTTT. Variable domain in full (rest from reference TRBV11-2 and TRBJ1-1): EAGVAQSPRYKIIEKRQSVAFWCNPISGHATLYWYQQILGQGPKLLIQFQNNGVVDDSQLPKDRFSAERLKGVDSTLKIQPAKLEDSAVYLCASSFLGQLNTEAFFGQGTRLTVV.

The chain uses TRBV7-3 and TRBJ2-3, with D possibly matching TRBD2 (5 bases). CDR1 and CDR2 from the germline V gene are SGHTA and FQGTGA. The CDR3 consists of 12 residues. The V end lost 5 bases, the J end lost 2 bases, and 5 bases lay between the germline ends. Here the CDR3 reads CASSGLTDTQYF. The CDR3 nucleotides are TGTGCCAGCAGCGGACTCACAGATACGCAGTATTTT.

In this sample, this clonotype turned up many times. The J gene is TRBJ1-1, the V gene TRBV29-1; D gene ambiguous. The CDR3 totals 12 residues. With 6 bases removed from V and 1 base from J, the gap between germline ends came to 9 bases. Germline V CDR1 and CDR2: SQVTM, ANQGSEA. DNA for the CDR3: TGCAGCGTATTTGGGGAGAACACTGAAGCTTTCTTT. It encodes CSVFGENTEAFF.

The chain links TRBV24-1 to TRBJ2-2; 7 nucleotides align to TRBD1. Germline V lookup: CDR1 KGHDR, CDR2 SFDVKD. The CDR3 is 14 residues long. The V segment lost 9 bases and the J segment 3 bases; nucleotides outside the gene matches: 6. For the CDR3, the DNA is TGTGCCACCCGGGTCACAGGGGACACCGGGGAGCTGTTTTTT. Residues: CATRVTGDTGELFF.

This clonotype was seen more than once but under ten times. The chain combines TRBV20-1 with TRBJ2-5; D may match TRBD1 or TRBD2 (5 bases each). Germline V lookup: CDR1 DFQATT, CDR2 SNEGSKA (reference sequence). This CDR3 region has 17 residues. Trimming removed 3 bases at V and 0 bases at J, with 20 bases between. The CDR3 spells CSASGYASGTYQETQYF. CDR3 coding DNA: TGCAGTGCTAGTGGGTATGCCTCGGGGACCTACCAAGAGACCCAGTACTTC.